A single T cell receptor (beta chain) is shown here with its context. Its specificity is unknown. The data were taken from a study of T cell responses to AZD1222 COVID-19 vaccine. TCRdb keeps only in-frame clones here, not all; method: immunoSEQ multiplex PCR. The table includes 90,000 to 150,000 clones, roughly 87% detected once. Study-level findings and limits: There were mostly white British donors and more females than males, and clonal diversity was possibly underestimated. Reportedly, nearly half of unique spike TCRs recognized epitopes outside B.1.351/B.1.1.7 mutations. Only a handful of AZD1222 recipients, more than five in all, had baseline seropositivity. Distributed over spike, vaccine-associated CD4 TCRs predominated at 160-218 and 743-854.

This sample comprised peripheral blood, obtained on day 0 of AZD1222 vaccination. The TCR was taken from an adult in good health.

CDR3 protein: CASARDNNEQYF. CDR3 coding DNA: TGCGCCAGCGCCAGGGATAATAACGAGCAGTACTTC. This chain links TRBV5-1 with TRBJ2-7; D is perhaps TRBD1 (5 bases). This CDR3 has 12 residues. V was cut by 7 bases and J by 5 bases, with 13 bases left in between. In germline, CDR1 is SGHRS, CDR2 YFSETQ.